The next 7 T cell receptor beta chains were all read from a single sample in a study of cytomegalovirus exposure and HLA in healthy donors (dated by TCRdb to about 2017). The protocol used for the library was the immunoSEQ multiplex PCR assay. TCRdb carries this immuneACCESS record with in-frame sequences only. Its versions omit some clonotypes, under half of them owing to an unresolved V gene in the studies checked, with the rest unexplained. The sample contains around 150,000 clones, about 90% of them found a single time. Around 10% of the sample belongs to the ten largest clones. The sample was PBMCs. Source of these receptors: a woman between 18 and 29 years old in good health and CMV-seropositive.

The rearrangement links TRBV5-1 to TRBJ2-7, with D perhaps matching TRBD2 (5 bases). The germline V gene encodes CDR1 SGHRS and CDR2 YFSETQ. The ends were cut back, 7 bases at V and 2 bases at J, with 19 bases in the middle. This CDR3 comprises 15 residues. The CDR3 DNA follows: TGCGCCAGCCGTCCCCGGGAACTCTCTACCTACGAGCAGTACTTC. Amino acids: CASRPRELSTYEQYF.

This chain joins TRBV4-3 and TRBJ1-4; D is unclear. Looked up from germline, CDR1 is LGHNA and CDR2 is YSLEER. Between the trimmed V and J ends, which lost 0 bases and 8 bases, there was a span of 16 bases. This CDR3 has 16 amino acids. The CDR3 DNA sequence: TGCGCCAGCAGCCAAGATCTCGTCCCCCCGGGGGAAAAACTGTTTTTT. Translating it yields CASSQDLVPPGEKLFF.

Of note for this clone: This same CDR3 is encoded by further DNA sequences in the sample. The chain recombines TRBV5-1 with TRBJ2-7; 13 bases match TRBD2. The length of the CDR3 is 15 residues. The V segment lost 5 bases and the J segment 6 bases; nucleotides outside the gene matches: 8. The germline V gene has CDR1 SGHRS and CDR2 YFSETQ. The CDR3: CASSSGLAGALEQYF. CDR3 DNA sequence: TGCGCCAGCAGTTCCGGACTAGCGGGAGCTCTCGAGCAGTACTTC.

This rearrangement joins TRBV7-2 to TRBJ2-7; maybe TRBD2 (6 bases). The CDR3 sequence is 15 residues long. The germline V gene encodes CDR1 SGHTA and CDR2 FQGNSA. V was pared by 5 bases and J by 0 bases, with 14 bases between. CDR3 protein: CASSPSPGSSYEQYF. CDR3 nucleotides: TGTGCCAGCAGCCCCAGCCCCGGGAGCTCCTACGAGCAGTACTTC.

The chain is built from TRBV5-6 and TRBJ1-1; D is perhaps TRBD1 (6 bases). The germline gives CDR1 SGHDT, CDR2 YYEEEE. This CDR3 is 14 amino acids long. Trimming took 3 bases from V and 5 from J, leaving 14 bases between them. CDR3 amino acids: CASSYGQMRTEAFF. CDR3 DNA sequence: TGTGCCAGCAGCTATGGACAGATGCGGACTGAAGCTTTCTTT.

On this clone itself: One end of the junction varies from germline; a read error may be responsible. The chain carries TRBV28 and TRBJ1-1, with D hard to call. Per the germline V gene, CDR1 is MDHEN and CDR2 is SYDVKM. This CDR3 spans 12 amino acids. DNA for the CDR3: TGTGCCAGCTCTGGAGGACCTTCGAACATGATCTTT. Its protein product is CASSGGPSNMIF.

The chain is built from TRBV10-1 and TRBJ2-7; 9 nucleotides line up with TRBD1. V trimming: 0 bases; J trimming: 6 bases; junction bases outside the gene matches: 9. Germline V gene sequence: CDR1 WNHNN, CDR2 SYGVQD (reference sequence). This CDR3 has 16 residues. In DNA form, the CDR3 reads TGCGCCAGCAGTGAGTCGATTATGAGGGACAGGGCCGAGCAGTACTTC. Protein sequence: CASSESIMRDRAEQYF.